This T cell receptor beta chain was sequenced during a study of shared clonotypes between healthy human individuals. Notes on this clone: Its antigen is still unknown.

V lost 5 bases and J lost 4; bases outside the gene matches: 10. Germline CDR1 reads LNHDA; CDR2 reads SQIVND (reference sequence). CDR3 length: 15 amino acids. Positive CCR7 selection of CD45RO-negative cells yielded the naive CD8 cells, and terminally differentiated effector memory CD45RA+ cells were excluded. Assay execution took place at the deep level. TCRdb's copy holds only in-frame clones and misses some; the assay was immunoSEQ multiplex PCR. Of over 2 million clones in the sample, about 95% were seen once. The study's findings and limits: Despite large depth, sorted-subset datasets appeared incompletely sequenced. Lower generation probabilities were found for non-shared clonotypes than for those shared by all four donors. Among donors, clonotype sharing was expected to be affected by sequencing depth.

The receptor comes from a man between 18 and 29 years old in good health. The sample consisted of naive CD8+ T cells sorted from blood. This chain joins TRBV19 and TRBJ1-1, with 7 bases matching TRBD1. CDR3 in amino acids: CASSLGQPTITEAFF. For the CDR3, the DNA is TGTGCCAGTAGTTTGGGACAGCCTACGATCACTGAAGCTTTCTTT.